The 24 T cell receptor beta chains below were found in one sample sequenced in a study of T cell responses to AZD1222 COVID-19 vaccine. TCRdb's table, derived via immunoSEQ multiplex PCR, lists solely in-frame clones and lacks some. The sample consists of about 120,000 clones, 87% of them appearing once. This specimen was peripheral blood, taken on day 0 of AZD1222 vaccination. The receptors shown here come from an adult in good health.

This chain uses TRBV6-4 with TRBJ2-3; the D gene is possibly TRBD1 (6 bases). Germline V gives CDR1 MRHNA, CDR2 SNTAGT. This CDR3 is built from 15 residues. Between the trimmed V and J ends, which lost 4 bases and 5 bases, there was a span of 16 bases. CDR3 residues: CASSADEGRGDTQYF. In nucleotides, the CDR3 is TGTGCCAGCAGTGCCGATGAGGGCAGGGGAGATACGCAGTATTTT.

There are a few counts of this clone. The J gene is TRBJ1-4, the V gene TRBV14; D is unclear. Germline CDR1 and CDR2: SGHDN and FVKESK. This CDR3 contains 12 residues. V lost 3 bases, J lost 17 bases, and 16 bases lay in between. The CDR3 loop is CASSHTQTRVFF. DNA of the CDR3: TGTGCCAGCAGCCACACCCAAACTCGTGTCTTTTTT.

This clone has just a few counts. This chain uses TRBV6-4 with TRBJ2-2; D call uncertain. Germline CDR1 is MRHNA and CDR2 is SNTAGT. This CDR3 contains 13 residues. The V end was cut by 3 bases, the J end by 1 base, with 3 bases between. CDR3 residues: CASSEGNTGELFF. The CDR3 DNA follows: TGTGCCAGCAGTGAAGGGAACACCGGGGAGCTGTTTTTT.

V usage is TRBV3-1 (or the pseudogene TRBV3-2) and J usage is TRBJ1-2, with 8 bases aligning to TRBD1. The CDR3 loop spans 14 amino acids. The V gene end was trimmed by 1 base and the J gene end by 6 bases; junction bases not matched to a gene: 4. Looked up from germline, CDR1 is LGHDT and CDR2 is YNNKEL (reference sequence). The DNA of the CDR3 is TGTGCCAGCAGCCAAGGACAGGGGTGGCATGGCTACACCTTC. Translating gives CASSQGQGWHGYTF.

The chain combines TRBV11-3 with TRBJ1-1; maybe TRBD1 (5 bases). V shed 4 bases and J shed 3 bases, with 12 bases lying between them. Germline CDR1 is SGHNT and CDR2 is YENEEA. The CDR3 covers 14 residues. The CDR3 region has the DNA TGTGCCAGCAGCTCTGGAGGGGCGGACACTGAAGCTTTCTTT. Protein: CASSSGGADTEAFF.

This clone was recorded once. The genes are TRBV18 and TRBJ2-1, with unresolved D. Looked up from germline, CDR1 is KGHSH and CDR2 is LQKENI. The CDR3 runs 13 residues. Trimming removed 3 bases at V and 5 bases at J, with 8 bases between. In DNA form, the CDR3 reads TGTGCCAGCTCACCGAGGTTAGACAATGAGCAGTTCTTC. Translated, it gives CASSPRLDNEQFF.

This clone turned up a few times. The genes are TRBV14 and TRBJ2-7; 10 bases fit TRBD1. Losses at the gene ends were 6 bases for V and 4 bases for J; bases not matched to a gene: 9. The germline V gene encodes CDR1 SGHDN and CDR2 FVKESK. There are 15 residues in the CDR3. The CDR3 DNA reads as TGTGCCAGCAGTCCTTTCCGACAGGGGGCTTACGAGCAGTACTTC. Amino acids: CASSPFRQGAYEQYF.

The genes are TRBV5-4 and TRBJ1-1; 7 bases fit TRBD1. The CDR3 has 15 residues. With V trimmed by 1 base and J by 4 bases, 7 bases remained unmatched. CDR1 and CDR2 (germline): SGHNT, YYREEE (reference sequence). The CDR3 DNA is TGTGCCAGCAGCTTGCAGGGGGGAGATGGCACTGAAGCTTTCTTT. Amino acid sequence: CASSLQGGDGTEAFF.

V usage is TRBV6-2 or TRBV6-3 and J usage is TRBJ2-2; 7 bases align to TRBD1. This CDR3 comprises 15 residues. The trim removed 4 bases at V and 3 bases at J, leaving 5 bases unmatched. Germline-derived CDR1 and CDR2 are MNHEY and SVGEGT. The CDR3 spells CASSFDRVDTGELFF. CDR3 DNA: TGTGCCAGCAGTTTCGACAGGGTGGACACCGGGGAGCTGTTTTTT.

V usage is TRBV27 and J usage is TRBJ2-7; 7 positions agree with TRBD1. The junction had 11 bases not matched to a gene; V was cut back by 1 base and J by 2 bases. CDR3 size: 17 residues. Per the germline V gene, CDR1 is MNHEY and CDR2 is SMNVEV (reference sequence). CDR3 loop: CASSLLVGDSGTYEQYF. The DNA for the CDR3 is TGTGCCAGCAGTTTATTGGTGGGGGACAGCGGAACCTACGAGCAGTACTTC.

The rearrangement joins TRBV7-3 to TRBJ2-2, with 8 bases fitting TRBD2. Trimming took 5 bases from V and 6 from J; bases not matched to a gene: 23. The CDR3 runs to 20 residues. The germline V gene has CDR1 SGHTA and CDR2 FQGTGA. The CDR3 reads CASSVATGAWREARSGELFF. In DNA, the CDR3 is TGTGCCAGCAGCGTAGCGACGGGGGCCTGGCGGGAGGCGCGATCCGGGGAGCTGTTTTTT.

The chain has TRBV28 and TRBJ1-2; D unclear. V lost 5 bases and J lost 7, with 23 bases in between. Germline V CDR1 and CDR2: MDHEN, SYDVKM. CDR3 length: 16 residues. For the CDR3, the DNA is TGTGCCAGCAGTCCACCCTCGGCAGCCTCTGTTGGTGGCTACACCTTC. Protein: CASSPPSAASVGGYTF.

The chain is built from TRBV6-6 and TRBJ1-2, with D tentatively TRBD1 (5 bases). The ends were cut back, 3 bases at V and 1 base at J, with 9 bases in the middle. The CDR3 runs to 14 residues. Per the germline V gene, CDR1 is MNHNY and CDR2 is SVGAGI (reference sequence). In DNA form, the CDR3 reads TGTGCCAGCAGTTATGGGGGGTATAACTATGGCTACACCTTC. Encoded protein: CASSYGGYNYGYTF.

The chain has TRBV7-3 and TRBJ2-1; 8 bases are a match to TRBD1. CDR1 and CDR2 from the germline V gene are SGHTA and FQGTGA. The CDR3 runs to 14 residues. The V gene end was trimmed by 5 bases and the J gene end by 7 bases; junction bases not matched to a gene: 7. The CDR3 DNA sequence: TGTGCCAGCAGCGTGACCACAGGGGGGAATGAGCAGTTCTTC. Translating gives CASSVTTGGNEQFF. The full variable domain, completed using reference TRBV7-3 and TRBJ2-1, is GAGVSQTPSNKVTEKGKYVELRCDPISGHTALYWYRQSLGQGPEFLIYFQGTGAADDSGLPNDRFFAVRPEGSVSTLKIQRTERGDSAVYLCASSVTTGGNEQFFGPGTRLTVL.

The chain recombines TRBV28 with TRBJ2-5; perhaps TRBD2 as D (5 bases). Trimming removed 3 bases at V and 2 bases at J, with 10 bases between. Germline lookup yields CDR1 MDHEN and CDR2 SYDVKM. This CDR3 spans 14 amino acids. CDR3 nucleotides: TGTGCCAGCAGTTTGCAGACTAAGCAAGAGACCCAGTACTTC. Its translation: CASSLQTKQETQYF.

The chain couples TRBV3-1 (or the pseudogene TRBV3-2) to TRBJ2-1; 8 bases are a match to TRBD2. The CDR3 consists of 16 residues. The V and J ends lost 0 bases and 4 bases, in that order; junction bases with no gene match: 5. Germline V gene data show CDR1 as LGHDT and CDR2 as YNNKEL (reference sequence). This CDR3 reads CASSQDMTSEYNEQFF. Written as DNA, the CDR3 is TGTGCCAGCAGCCAAGATATGACTAGCGAATACAATGAGCAGTTCTTC.

A single count supports this clone. J is TRBJ1-1 and V is TRBV9, with no clear D. This CDR3 spans 12 amino acids. The V and J ends lost 3 bases and 3 bases respectively, with 6 bases between them. Germline V CDR1 and CDR2: SGDLS, YYNGEE. CDR3 sequence reads: CASSGGYTEAFF. The CDR3 nucleotides are TGTGCCAGCAGCGGAGGCTACACTGAAGCTTTCTTT.

V and J are TRBV3-1 (or the pseudogene TRBV3-2) and TRBJ1-1; no definite D call. CDR1 LGHDT and CDR2 YNNKEL come from the germline V gene (reference sequence). The length of the CDR3 is 13 residues. V was clipped by 1 base and J by 4 bases, with 7 bases between them. The CDR3 loop is CASSQAVSTEAFF. The CDR3 DNA follows: TGTGCCAGCAGCCAAGCGGTAAGCACTGAAGCTTTCTTT.

The rearrangement uses TRBV21-1 and TRBJ1-2. TRBV21-1 is classified as a pseudogene. This CDR3 comprises 19 residues. CDR3 sequence reads: CASSKALSVFSPRPYGYTF. The DNA for the CDR3 is TGTGCCAGCAGCAAAGCGCTGTCAGTCTTTTCACCTCGACCCTATGGCTACACCTTC.

The chain joins TRBV6-5 to TRBJ1-2; D may be TRBD1 (6 bases). CDR3 length: 13 residues. V lost 5 bases, J lost 8 bases, and 15 bases lay in between. Germline CDR1 MNHEY, CDR2 SVGAGI. In DNA, the CDR3 is TGTGCCAGCAGTCGACAGGCACTTATGGGCTACACCTTC. It yields the protein CASSRQALMGYTF.

The genes are TRBV11-2 and TRBJ1-2, with D possibly TRBD1 on 5 matching bases. Between the trimmed V and J ends, which lost 5 bases and 7 bases, there was a span of 14 bases. Per the germline V gene, CDR1 is SGHAT and CDR2 is FQNNGV. This CDR3 is 13 amino acids long. CDR3: CASSEMGGAGYTF. DNA for the CDR3: TGTGCCAGCAGCGAAATGGGGGGAGCTGGCTACACCTTC.

The sample holds one count of this clone. The chain couples TRBV2 to TRBJ1-6; the D gene is possibly TRBD1 (6 bases). From germline, CDR1 is SNHLY and CDR2 FYNNEI. This CDR3 comprises 13 residues. V was cut by 8 bases and J by 10 bases, with 15 bases left in between. The CDR3 DNA reads TGTGCCAGCGCCCGGGAGGGGGAATCACCCCTCCACTTT. Encoded protein: CASAREGESPLHF.

The V call is TRBV5-6, the J call TRBJ1-2, with 10 nucleotides matching TRBD1. Trimming took 4 bases from V and 0 from J; bases not matched to a gene: 6. The CDR3 is 16 amino acids. Germline values: CDR1 SGHDT, CDR2 YYEEEE. CDR3 sequence reads: CASSKGQGPTNYGYTF. DNA of the CDR3: TGTGCCAGCAGCAAGGGACAGGGGCCGACTAACTATGGCTACACCTTC.

There are a few counts of this clone. The chain is built from TRBV2 and TRBJ2-1, with 14 bases that match TRBD2. V dropped 6 bases and J dropped 1; count of bases not matched to a gene: 11. Germline loops: CDR1 SNHLY, CDR2 FYNNEI. This CDR3 has 19 residues. The CDR3, as DNA: TGTGCCAGCAGGCCGACTAGCGGGAGGGCCTTTGTTTCCTACAATGAGCAGTTCTTC. Amino acid sequence: CASRPTSGRAFVSYNEQFF.